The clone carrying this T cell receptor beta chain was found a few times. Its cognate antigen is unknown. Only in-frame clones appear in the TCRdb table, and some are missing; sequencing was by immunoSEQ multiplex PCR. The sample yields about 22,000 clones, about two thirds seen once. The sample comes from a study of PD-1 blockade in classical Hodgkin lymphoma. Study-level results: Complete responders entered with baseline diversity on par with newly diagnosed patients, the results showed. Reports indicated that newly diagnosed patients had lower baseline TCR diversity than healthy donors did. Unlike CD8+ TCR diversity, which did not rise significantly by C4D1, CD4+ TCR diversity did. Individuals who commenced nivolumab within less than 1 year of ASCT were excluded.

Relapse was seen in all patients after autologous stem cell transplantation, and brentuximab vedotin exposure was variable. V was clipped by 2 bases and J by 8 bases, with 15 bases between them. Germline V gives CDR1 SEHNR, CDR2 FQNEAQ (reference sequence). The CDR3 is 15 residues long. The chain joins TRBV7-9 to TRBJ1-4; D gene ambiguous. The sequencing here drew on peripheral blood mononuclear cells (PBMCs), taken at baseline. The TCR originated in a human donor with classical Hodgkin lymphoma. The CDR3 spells CASSLSGRELEKLFF. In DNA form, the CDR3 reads TGTGCCAGCAGCTTATCGGGGAGGGAATTGGAAAAACTGTTTTTT.